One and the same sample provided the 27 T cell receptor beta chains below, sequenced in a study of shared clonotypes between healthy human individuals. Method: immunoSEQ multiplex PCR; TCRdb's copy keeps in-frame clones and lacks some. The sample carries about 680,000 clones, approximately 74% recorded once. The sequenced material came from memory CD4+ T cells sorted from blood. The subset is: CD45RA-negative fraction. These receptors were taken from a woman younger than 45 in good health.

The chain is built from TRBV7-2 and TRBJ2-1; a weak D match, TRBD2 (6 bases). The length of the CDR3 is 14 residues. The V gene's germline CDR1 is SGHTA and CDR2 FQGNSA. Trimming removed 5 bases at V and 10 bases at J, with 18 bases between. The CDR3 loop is CASSLGPSAGEQFF. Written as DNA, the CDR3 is TGTGCCAGCAGCCTGGGTCCTAGCGCCGGCGAGCAGTTCTTC.

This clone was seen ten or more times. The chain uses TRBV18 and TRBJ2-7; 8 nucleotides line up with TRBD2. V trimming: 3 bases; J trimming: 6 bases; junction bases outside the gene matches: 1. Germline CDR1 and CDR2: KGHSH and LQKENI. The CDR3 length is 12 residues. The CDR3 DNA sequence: TGTGCCAGCTCACCGGCGGGAGGCGAGCAGTACTTC. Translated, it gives CASSPAGGEQYF.

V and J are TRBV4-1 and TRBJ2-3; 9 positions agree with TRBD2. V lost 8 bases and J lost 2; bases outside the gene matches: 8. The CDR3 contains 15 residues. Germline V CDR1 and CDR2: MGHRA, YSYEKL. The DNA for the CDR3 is TGCGCCAGCCGACAGCGGGAGGCCATCACAGATACGCAGTATTTT. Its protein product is CASRQREAITDTQYF.

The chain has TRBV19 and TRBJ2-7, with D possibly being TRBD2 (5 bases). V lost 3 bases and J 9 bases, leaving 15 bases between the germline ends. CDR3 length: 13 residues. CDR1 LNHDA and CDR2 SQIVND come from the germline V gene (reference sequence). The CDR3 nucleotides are TGTGCCAGTAGTATCGGAACTAGTTTGGCGCAGTACTTC. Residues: CASSIGTSLAQYF.

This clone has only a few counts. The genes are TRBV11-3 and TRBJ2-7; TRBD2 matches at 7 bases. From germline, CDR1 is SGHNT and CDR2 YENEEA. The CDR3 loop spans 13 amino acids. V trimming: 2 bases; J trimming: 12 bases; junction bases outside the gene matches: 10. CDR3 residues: CASSLSASGGRYF. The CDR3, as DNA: TGTGCCAGCAGCTTATCGGCTAGCGGAGGGAGGTACTTC. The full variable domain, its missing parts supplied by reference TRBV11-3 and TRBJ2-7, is EAGVVQSPRYKIIEKKQPVAFWCNPISGHNTLYWYLQNLGQGPELLIRYENEEAVDDSQLPKDRFSAERLKGVDSTLKIQPAELGDSAVYLCASSLSASGGRYFGPGTRLTVT.

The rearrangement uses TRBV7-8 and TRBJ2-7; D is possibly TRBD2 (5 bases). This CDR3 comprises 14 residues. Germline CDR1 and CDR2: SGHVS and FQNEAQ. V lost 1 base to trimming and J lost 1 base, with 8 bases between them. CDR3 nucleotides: TGTGCCAGCAGCTTAGTTAGGGAGTCCTACGAGCAGTACTTC. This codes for CASSLVRESYEQYF.

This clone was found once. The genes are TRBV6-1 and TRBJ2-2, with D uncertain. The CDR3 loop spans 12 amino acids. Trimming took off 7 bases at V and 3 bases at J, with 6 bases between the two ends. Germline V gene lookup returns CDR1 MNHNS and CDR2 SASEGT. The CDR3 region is CASNGYTGELFF. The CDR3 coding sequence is TGTGCCAGCAATGGCTACACCGGGGAGCTGTTTTTT.

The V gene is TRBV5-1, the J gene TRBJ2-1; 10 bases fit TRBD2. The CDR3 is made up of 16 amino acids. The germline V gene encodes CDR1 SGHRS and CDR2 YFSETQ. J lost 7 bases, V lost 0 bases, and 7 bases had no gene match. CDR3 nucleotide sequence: TGCGCCAGCAGCTTGGGTGAAGCGGGAGGGGTGAATGAGCAGTTCTTC. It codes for CASSLGEAGGVNEQFF. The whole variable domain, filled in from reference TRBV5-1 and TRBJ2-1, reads KAGVTQTPRYLIKTRGQQVTLSCSPISGHRSVSWYQQTPGQGLQFLFEYFSETQRNKGNFPGRFSGRQFSNSRSEMNVSTLELGDSALYLCASSLGEAGGVNEQFFGPGTRLTVL.

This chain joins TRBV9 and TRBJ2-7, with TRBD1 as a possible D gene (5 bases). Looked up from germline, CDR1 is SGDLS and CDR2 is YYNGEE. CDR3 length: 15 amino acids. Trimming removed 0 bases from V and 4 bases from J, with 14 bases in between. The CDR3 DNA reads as TGTGCCAGCAGCGTAGGGTCAGGGATCGTATACGAGCAGTACTTC. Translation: CASSVGSGIVYEQYF. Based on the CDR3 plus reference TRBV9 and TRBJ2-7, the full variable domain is DSGVTQTPKHLITATGQRVTLRCSPRSGDLSVYWYQQSLDQGLQFLIQYYNGEERAKGNILERFSAQQFPDLHSELNLSSLELGDSALYFCASSVGSGIVYEQYFGPGTRLTVT.

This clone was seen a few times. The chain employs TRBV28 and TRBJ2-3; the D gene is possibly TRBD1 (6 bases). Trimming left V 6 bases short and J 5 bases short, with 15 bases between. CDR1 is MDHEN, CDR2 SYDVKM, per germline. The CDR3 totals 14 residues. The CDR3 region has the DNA TGTGCCAGCAGGACAGGCGGCGAGGGAGATACGCAGTATTTT. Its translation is CASRTGGEGDTQYF. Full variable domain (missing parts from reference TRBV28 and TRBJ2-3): DVKVTQSSRYLVKRTGEKVFLECVQDMDHENMFWYRQDPGLGLRLIYFSYDVKMKEKGDIPEGYSVSREKKERFSLILESASTNQTSMYLCASRTGGEGDTQYFGPGTRLTVL.

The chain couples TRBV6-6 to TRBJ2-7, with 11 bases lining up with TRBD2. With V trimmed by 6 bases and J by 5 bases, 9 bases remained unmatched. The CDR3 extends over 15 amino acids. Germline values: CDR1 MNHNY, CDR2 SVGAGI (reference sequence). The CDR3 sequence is CASSLIAGGRDEQYF. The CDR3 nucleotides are TGTGCCAGCAGCCTCATAGCGGGAGGGAGGGACGAGCAGTACTTC.

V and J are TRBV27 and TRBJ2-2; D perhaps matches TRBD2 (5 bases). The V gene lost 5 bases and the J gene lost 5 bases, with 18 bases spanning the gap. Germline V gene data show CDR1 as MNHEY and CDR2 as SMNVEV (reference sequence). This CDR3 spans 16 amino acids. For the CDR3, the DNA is TGTGCCAGCAGTAGCCCGGGAAAGCGAGGAACCGGGGAGCTGTTTTTT. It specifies CASSSPGKRGTGELFF.

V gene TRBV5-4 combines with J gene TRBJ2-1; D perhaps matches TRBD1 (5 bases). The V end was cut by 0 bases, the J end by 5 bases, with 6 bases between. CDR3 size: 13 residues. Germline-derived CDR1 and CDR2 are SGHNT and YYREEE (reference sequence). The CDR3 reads CASSLEGHNEQFF. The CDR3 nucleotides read TGTGCCAGCAGCTTGGAGGGGCACAATGAGCAGTTCTTC.

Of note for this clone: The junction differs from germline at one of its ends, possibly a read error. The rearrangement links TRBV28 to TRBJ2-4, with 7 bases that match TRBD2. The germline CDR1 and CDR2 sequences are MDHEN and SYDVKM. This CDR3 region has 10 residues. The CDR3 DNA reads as TGTGCCAGCAGCGGACTAGAACCGGCCTTC. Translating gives CASSGLEPAF.

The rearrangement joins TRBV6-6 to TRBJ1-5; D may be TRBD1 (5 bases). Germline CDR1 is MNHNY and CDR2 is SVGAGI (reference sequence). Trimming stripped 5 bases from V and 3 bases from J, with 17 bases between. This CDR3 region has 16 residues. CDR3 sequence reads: CASSPPPQGANQPQHF. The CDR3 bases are TGTGCCAGCAGTCCCCCCCCTCAGGGAGCCAATCAGCCCCAGCATTTT.

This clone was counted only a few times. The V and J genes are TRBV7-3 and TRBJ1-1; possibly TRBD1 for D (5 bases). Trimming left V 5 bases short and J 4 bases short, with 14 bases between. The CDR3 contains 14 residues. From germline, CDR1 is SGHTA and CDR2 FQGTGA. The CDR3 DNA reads TGTGCCAGCAGCACTAGCGGGGGTGGCACTGAAGCTTTCTTT. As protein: CASSTSGGGTEAFF.

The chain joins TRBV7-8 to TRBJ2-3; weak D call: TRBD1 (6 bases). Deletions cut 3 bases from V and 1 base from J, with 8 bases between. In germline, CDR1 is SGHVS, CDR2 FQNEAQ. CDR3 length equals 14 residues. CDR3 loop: CASSFNRGTDTQYF. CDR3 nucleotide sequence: TGTGCCAGCAGCTTTAACAGGGGCACAGATACGCAGTATTTT.

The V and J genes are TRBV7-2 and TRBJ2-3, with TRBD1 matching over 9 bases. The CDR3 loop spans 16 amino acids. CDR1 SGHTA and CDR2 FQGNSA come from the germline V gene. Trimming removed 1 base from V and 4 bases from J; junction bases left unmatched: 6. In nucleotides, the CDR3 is TGTGCCAGCAGCTTAGTGATGGGACAGGGATCAGATACGCAGTATTTT. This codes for CASSLVMGQGSDTQYF.

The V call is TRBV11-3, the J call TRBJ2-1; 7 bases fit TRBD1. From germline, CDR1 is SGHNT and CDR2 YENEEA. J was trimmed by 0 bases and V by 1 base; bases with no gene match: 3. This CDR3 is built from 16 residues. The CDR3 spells CASSLVGQTSYNEQFF. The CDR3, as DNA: TGTGCCAGCAGCTTAGTGGGACAGACCTCCTACAATGAGCAGTTCTTC.

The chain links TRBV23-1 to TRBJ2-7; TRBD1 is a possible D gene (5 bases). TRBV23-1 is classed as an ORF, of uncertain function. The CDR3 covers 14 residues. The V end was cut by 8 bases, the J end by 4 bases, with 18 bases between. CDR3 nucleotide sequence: TGCGCCAGCCTCCCCAGGGCACAGAGGTACGAGCAGTACTTC. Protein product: CASLPRAQRYEQYF.

This CDR3 reads CASSVAGSNTGELFF. The CDR3 DNA is TGTGCCAGCAGCGTAGCTGGGTCTAACACCGGGGAGCTGTTTTTT. This chain connects TRBV9 to TRBJ2-2; D unresolved. Germline V gene lookup returns CDR1 SGDLS and CDR2 YYNGEE. V was clipped by 0 bases and J by 2 bases, with 8 bases between them. The CDR3 length is 15 residues.

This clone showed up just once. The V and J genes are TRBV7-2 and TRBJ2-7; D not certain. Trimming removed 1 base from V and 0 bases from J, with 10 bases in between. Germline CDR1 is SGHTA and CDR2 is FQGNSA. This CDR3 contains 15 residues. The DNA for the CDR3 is TGTGCCAGCAGCTTAGTAGGCGGATACTCCTACGAGCAGTACTTC. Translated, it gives CASSLVGGYSYEQYF.

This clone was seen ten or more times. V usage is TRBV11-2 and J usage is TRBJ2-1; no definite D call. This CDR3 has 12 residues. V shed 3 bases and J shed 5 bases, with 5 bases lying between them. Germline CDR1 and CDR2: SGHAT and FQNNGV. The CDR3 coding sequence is TGTGCCAGCAGCTTTGCTAACAATGAGCAGTTCTTC. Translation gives CASSFANNEQFF.

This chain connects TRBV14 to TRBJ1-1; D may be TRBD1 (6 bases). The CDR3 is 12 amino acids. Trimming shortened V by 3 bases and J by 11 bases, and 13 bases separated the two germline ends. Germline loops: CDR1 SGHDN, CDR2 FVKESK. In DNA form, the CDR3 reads TGTGCCAGCAGCCATATGGGGGCCTTGGCTTTCTTT. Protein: CASSHMGALAFF.

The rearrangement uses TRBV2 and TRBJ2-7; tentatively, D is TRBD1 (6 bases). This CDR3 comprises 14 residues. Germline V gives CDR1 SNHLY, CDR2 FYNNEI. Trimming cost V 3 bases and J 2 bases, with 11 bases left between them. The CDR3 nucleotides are TGTGCCAGCAGTGAGCCCAGGGGTGCCTACGAGCAGTACTTC. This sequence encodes CASSEPRGAYEQYF.

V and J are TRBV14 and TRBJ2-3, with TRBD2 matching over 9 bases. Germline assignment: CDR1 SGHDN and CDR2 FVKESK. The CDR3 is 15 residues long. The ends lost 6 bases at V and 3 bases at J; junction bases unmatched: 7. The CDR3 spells CASRAAGGRTDTQYF. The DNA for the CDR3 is TGTGCCAGCAGGGCAGCGGGAGGTAGGACAGATACGCAGTATTTT.

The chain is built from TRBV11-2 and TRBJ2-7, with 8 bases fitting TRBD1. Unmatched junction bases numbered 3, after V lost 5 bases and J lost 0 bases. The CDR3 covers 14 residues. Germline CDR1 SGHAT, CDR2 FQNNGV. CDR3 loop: CASSRTGLSYEQYF. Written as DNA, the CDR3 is TGTGCCAGCAGCCGGACAGGGCTCTCCTACGAGCAGTACTTC.